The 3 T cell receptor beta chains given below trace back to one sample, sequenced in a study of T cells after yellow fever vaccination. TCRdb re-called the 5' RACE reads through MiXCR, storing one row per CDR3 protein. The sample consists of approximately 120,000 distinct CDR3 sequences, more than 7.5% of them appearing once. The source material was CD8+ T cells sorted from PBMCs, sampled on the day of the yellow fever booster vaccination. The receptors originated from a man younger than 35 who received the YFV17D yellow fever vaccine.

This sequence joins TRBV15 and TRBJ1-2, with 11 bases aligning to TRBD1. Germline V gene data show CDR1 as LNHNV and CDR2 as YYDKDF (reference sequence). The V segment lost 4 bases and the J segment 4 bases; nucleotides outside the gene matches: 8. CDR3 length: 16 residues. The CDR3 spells CATSMDRGHSPYGYTF. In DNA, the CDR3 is TGTGCCACCAGCATGGACAGGGGGCACTCTCCCTATGGCTACACCTTC.

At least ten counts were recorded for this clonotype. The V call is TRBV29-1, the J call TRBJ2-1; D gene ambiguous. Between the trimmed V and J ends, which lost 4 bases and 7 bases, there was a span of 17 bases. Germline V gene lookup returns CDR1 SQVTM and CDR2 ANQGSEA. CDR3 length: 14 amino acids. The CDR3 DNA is TGCAGCGTTGTTCCGGGTTTATTGGGGAATGAGCAGTTCTTC. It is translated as CSVVPGLLGNEQFF.

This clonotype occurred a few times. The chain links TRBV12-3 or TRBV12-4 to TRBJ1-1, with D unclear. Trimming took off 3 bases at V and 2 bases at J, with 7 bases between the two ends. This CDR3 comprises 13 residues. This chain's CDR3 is CASSFAGNTEAFF. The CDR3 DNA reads TGTGCCAGCAGTTTTGCGGGCAACACTGAAGCTTTCTTT.